This is a list of T cell receptor beta chains from one sample in a study of cytomegalovirus exposure and HLA in healthy donors. Measured with immunoSEQ multiplex PCR; TCRdb has only the in-frame clones, and not every one. The table records approximately 54,000 clones, approximately 86% of them present only once. The sequenced material came from PBMCs. These receptors were collected from a woman aged 18-30 years in good health and CMV-seronegative. The CDR3 runs from the conserved cysteine through the conserved F or W. Fields, in order: clone size, D gene, V gene, J gene, CDR3 DNA, CDR3 protein. The D gene is left open where the match is weak. Size values are once, few and many counts, or a class for expanded clones, and some rows have none.

clone_size: .
d_call: TRBD1
v_call: TRBV7-9
j_call: TRBJ2-1
cdr3_nt: TGTGCCAGCAGTTACGCTGGGACAGGGACTTACGAGCAGTTCTTC
cdr3_aa: CASSYAGTGTYEQFF

clone_size: .
d_call: .
v_call: TRBV5-1
j_call: TRBJ1-6
cdr3_nt: TGCGCCAGCAGCCCACAGGGCAATTCACCCCTCCACTTT
cdr3_aa: CASSPQGNSPLHF

clone_size: once
d_call: .
v_call: TRBV5-6
j_call: TRBJ1-1
cdr3_nt: TGTGCCAGCAGCCGCGATGGGGGCCCGCCGAACACTGAAGCTTTCTTT
cdr3_aa: CASSRDGGPPNTEAFF

clone_size: .
d_call: TRBD1
v_call: TRBV19
j_call: TRBJ1-5
cdr3_nt: TGTGCCAGTAAGTTGGGACAGGTGATCAATCAGCCCCAGCATTTT
cdr3_aa: CASKLGQVINQPQHF

clone_size: once
d_call: TRBD1
v_call: TRBV9
j_call: TRBJ1-2
cdr3_nt: TGTGCCAGCAGCGCGGACAGGGGGCTTGGTGGCTACACCTTC
cdr3_aa: CASSADRGLGGYTF

clone_size: .
d_call: TRBD1
v_call: TRBV6-4
j_call: TRBJ2-2
cdr3_nt: TGTGCCAGCAGTGAACAGGGGGCGTTCACCGGGGAGCTGTTTTTT
cdr3_aa: CASSEQGAFTGELFF

clone_size: .
d_call: TRBD2
v_call: TRBV7-9
j_call: TRBJ2-4
cdr3_nt: TGTGCCAGCAGCTACCCCATAGCGGGCCGGGGGAACATTCAGTACTTC
cdr3_aa: CASSYPIAGRGNIQYF

clone_size: few
d_call: TRBD2
v_call: TRBV4-2
j_call: TRBJ2-4
cdr3_nt: TGTGCCAGCAGCCAAGATGCGGGACTAGCGGGTCAACTAGCCAAAAACAGTCAGTACTTC
cdr3_aa: CASSQDAGLAGQLAKNSQYF

clone_size: .
d_call: .
v_call: TRBV7-8
j_call: TRBJ2-5
cdr3_nt: TGTGCCAGCAGCTTAGCGGATGGTAACGGGGTCGAGACCCAGTACTTC
cdr3_aa: CASSLADGNGVETQYF

clone_size: .
d_call: .
v_call: TRBV10-3
j_call: TRBJ1-2
cdr3_nt: TGTGCCATCAGTGAGGAAAGGGGTGGCTACACCTTC
cdr3_aa: CAISEERGGYTF

clone_size: .
d_call: TRBD2
v_call: TRBV28
j_call: TRBJ2-3
cdr3_nt: TGTGCCAGCAGTTCTATAGCGGGGTCGACAGATACGCAGTATTTT
cdr3_aa: CASSSIAGSTDTQYF

clone_size: .
d_call: TRBD1
v_call: TRBV29-1
j_call: TRBJ2-5
cdr3_nt: TGCAGCGTTGTGGGATGGACAGGCCAAGAGACCCAGTACTTC
cdr3_aa: CSVVGWTGQETQYF

clone_size: .
d_call: .
v_call: TRBV7-9
j_call: TRBJ2-7
cdr3_nt: TGTGCCAGCAGCCGCCCCGACAGGTTGGGCCACGAGCAGTACTTC
cdr3_aa: CASSRPDRLGHEQYF

clone_size: .
d_call: .
v_call: TRBV29-1
j_call: TRBJ1-6
cdr3_nt: TGCAGCGTGAGAGGGGAGGGCTCACCCCTCCACTTT
cdr3_aa: CSVRGEGSPLHF

clone_size: .
d_call: .
v_call: TRBV9
j_call: TRBJ1-1
cdr3_nt: TGTGCCAGCAGCTTCTCGGCGGACAGTGTCCAGATTGGTGAAGCTTTCTTT
cdr3_aa: CASSFSADSVQIGEAFF

clone_size: .
d_call: TRBD2
v_call: TRBV7-2
j_call: TRBJ2-3
cdr3_nt: TGTGCCAGCAGCCGGAGCGGGACCAGCACAGATACGCAGTATTTT
cdr3_aa: CASSRSGTSTDTQYF

clone_size: few
d_call: .
v_call: TRBV30
j_call: TRBJ1-1
cdr3_nt: TGTGCCTGGAGTGACAGCGGCAACACTGAAGCTTTCTTT
cdr3_aa: CAWSDSGNTEAFF

clone_size: .
d_call: .
v_call: TRBV2
j_call: TRBJ1-1
cdr3_nt: TGTGCCAGCGGGATTTACGGCGCGGGCACTGAAGCTTTCTTT
cdr3_aa: CASGIYGAGTEAFF

clone_size: once
d_call: .
v_call: TRBV6-6
j_call: TRBJ2-1
cdr3_nt: TGTGCCAGCAGCTTCGTTCCCAAAGGGAGCGATGAGCAGTTCTTC
cdr3_aa: CASSFVPKGSDEQFF

clone_size: once
d_call: .
v_call: TRBV19
j_call: TRBJ2-2
cdr3_nt: TGTGCCAGTAGGGAGGGGGCAGGGGAAACCGGGGAGCTGTTTTTT
cdr3_aa: CASREGAGETGELFF

clone_size: .
d_call: TRBD2
v_call: TRBV10-3
j_call: TRBJ2-7
cdr3_nt: TGTGCCATCAGTGAGCGCGGGACTAGCTCCCACGAGCAGTACTTC
cdr3_aa: CAISERGTSSHEQYF

clone_size: .
d_call: TRBD1
v_call: TRBV27
j_call: TRBJ2-2
cdr3_nt: TGTGCCAGCAGGCCCGGGACAGGGGCGGTCGGGGAGCTGTTTTTT
cdr3_aa: CASRPGTGAVGELFF

clone_size: once
d_call: TRBD2
v_call: TRBV7-9
j_call: TRBJ2-7
cdr3_nt: TGTGCCAGCAGCTTACCCGACCAGCGGGAGCCGGACTACGAGCAGTACTTC
cdr3_aa: CASSLPDQREPDYEQYF

clone_size: .
d_call: TRBD2
v_call: TRBV7-8
j_call: TRBJ2-7
cdr3_nt: TGTGCCAGCAGCCGTCCGGAGGGACTAGCGGGAGTAGGGTACGAGCAGTACTTC
cdr3_aa: CASSRPEGLAGVGYEQYF